The rows below give T cell receptor beta chains drawn from one sample of a study of T cell responses to AZD1222 COVID-19 vaccine. Measured with immunoSEQ multiplex PCR; TCRdb has only the in-frame clones, and not every one. Counted here are 90,000 to 120,000 clones, approximately 90% occurring once; the ten biggest clones make up around 6.6%. The sequencing here drew on peripheral blood, taken 28 days after the second AZD1222 dose. All receptors come from an adult who received the AZD1222 COVID-19 vaccine. The CDR3 runs from the conserved cysteine through the conserved F or W. Each record gives: V gene, CDR3 length, D gene, clone size, J gene, CDR3 DNA, CDR3 protein. The D gene is left open where the match is weak. Clone sizes are given selectively: once, few, many, or a class where the clone is expanded.

TRBV7-9	18	TRBD1	.	TRBJ1-6	TGTGCCAGCAGCCGCATGACAGGGGGAGGTAGCAATAATTCACCCCTCCACTTT	CASSRMTGGGSNNSPLHF
TRBV5-1	15	TRBD2	.	TRBJ2-7	TGCGCCAGCAGCTCAACTAGCGGGGGGGCGTACGAGCAGTACTTC	CASSSTSGGAYEQYF
TRBV7-9	16	.	.	TRBJ2-7	TGTGCCAGCAGCTTATGGGCGGCAGGGGAAGCGGGGGAGCAGTACTTC	CASSLWAAGEAGEQYF
TRBV20-1	10	.	.	TRBJ1-2	TGCAGTGCTAGGGCCGATGGCTACACCTTC	CSARADGYTF
TRBV19	13	.	.	TRBJ1-2	TGTGCCAGTAGCCCAGGACTGAGCTATGGCTACACCTTC	CASSPGLSYGYTF
TRBV5-1	13	.	.	TRBJ1-2	TGCGCCAGCAGCTGGGAGACCAGGCACGGCTACACCTTC	CASSWETRHGYTF
TRBV30	13	.	once	TRBJ1-5	TGTGCCTGGAGTGTAACAGCCGGACAGCCCCAGCATTTT	CAWSVTAGQPQHF
TRBV5-4	14	TRBD1	.	TRBJ1-1	TGTGCCAGCAGCCTACCGGACAGGGGGACTGAAGCTTTCTTT	CASSLPDRGTEAFF
TRBV4-1	15	.	.	TRBJ2-7	TGCGCCAGCAGCCAAGTCTCTGGACAGTCCTACGAGCAGTACTTC	CASSQVSGQSYEQYF
TRBV2	14	TRBD2	.	TRBJ2-4	TGTGCCAGCAGTGGTAGCGGGAGGAAAAACATTCAGTACTTC	CASSGSGRKNIQYF
TRBV18	16	TRBD2	.	TRBJ2-3	TGTGCCAGCTCACACCCGGGACTAGTCTCCACAGATACGCAGTATTTT	CASSHPGLVSTDTQYF
TRBV5-1	16	TRBD1	.	TRBJ1-3	TGCGCCAGCAGCTTGGATGGGACAGGGTCTGGAAACACCATATATTTT	CASSLDGTGSGNTIYF
TRBV28	13	.	.	TRBJ1-4	TGTGCCAGCAAAACCACAACTAATGAAAAACTGTTTTTT	CASKTTTNEKLFF
TRBV10-2	13	.	.	TRBJ2-7	TGCGCCAGCAGTGGTCAGGGGAATCGGGAGCAGTACTTC	CASSGQGNREQYF
TRBV3-1/TRBV3-2	14	.	.	TRBJ1-1	TGTGCCAGCAGCTGGGGGGGAAGGGGCACTGAAGCTTTCTTT	CASSWGGRGTEAFF
TRBV7-9	12	.	.	TRBJ1-1	TGTGCCAGCAGCTTAGGGCCCACTGAAGCTTTCTTT	CASSLGPTEAFF
TRBV2	13	.	medium-sized	TRBJ2-3	TGTGCCAGCAGTCAGGGGACCACAGATACGCAGTATTTT	CASSQGTTDTQYF
TRBV6-2/TRBV6-3	15	.	.	TRBJ1-1	TGTGCCAGCAGCACCCAAGGGGGGGGTACGACTGAAGCTTTCTTT	CASSTQGGGTTEAFF
TRBV12-3/TRBV12-4	13	.	.	TRBJ1-2	TGTGCCAGCAGTTTCCGGGGGGCTACTGGCTACACCTTC	CASSFRGATGYTF
TRBV9	13	.	.	TRBJ2-7	TGTGCCAGCAGCTCGGACCCAAACTACGAGCAGTACTTC	CASSSDPNYEQYF
TRBV4-3	16	TRBD2	.	TRBJ2-3	TGCGCCAGCAGCCAAGATGCGGCGGGACTAGGGGTCTCGCAGTATTTT	CASSQDAAGLGVSQYF
TRBV27	14	TRBD1	.	TRBJ2-7	TGTGCCAGCAGTTCGACAGGGGCCTCGGGCGAGCAGTACTTC	CASSSTGASGEQYF
TRBV5-8	17	.	.	TRBJ1-6	TGTGCCAGCAGCTTTGTTTCCGGTTCTAATTTAGGTTCACCCCTCCACTTT	CASSFVSGSNLGSPLHF
TRBV15	14	.	.	TRBJ1-3	TGTGCCATTAGCCCCGGGGGCTCCATCAACACCATATATTTT	CAISPGGSINTIYF
TRBV14	13	.	.	TRBJ2-1	TGTGCCAGCAGCCAAGATAGGGAGGATGAGCAGTTCTTC	CASSQDREDEQFF
TRBV30	14	TRBD1	.	TRBJ1-2	TGTGCCTGGGGGTCGGGACAGGGCTTCTATGGCTACACCTTC	CAWGSGQGFYGYTF
TRBV12-5	13	.	.	TRBJ2-1	TGTGCTAGTGAACCGTCTGGATATAGTGAGCAGTTCTTC	CASEPSGYSEQFF
TRBV28	15	TRBD2	.	TRBJ2-7	TGTGCCAGCAGTTTATACCTAGCGGGGGCGGGAGAGCAGTACTTC	CASSLYLAGAGEQYF
TRBV6-5	15	.	.	TRBJ2-2	TGTGCCAGCAGTTACTATGGGCTTAACACCGGGGAGCTGTTTTTT	CASSYYGLNTGELFF
TRBV6-5	15	.	.	TRBJ2-7	TGTGCCAGCAGTTATAGTGGGGACCCAAAGTGGGAGCAGTACTTC	CASSYSGDPKWEQYF
TRBV4-3	13	.	.	TRBJ2-2	TGCGCCAGCAGCCAAGAGCCCAGCGGGGAGCTGTTTTTT	CASSQEPSGELFF
TRBV6-5	12	.	.	TRBJ1-2	TGTGCCAGCATGCCATCGGCGTATGGCTACACCTTC	CASMPSAYGYTF
TRBV6-1	15	.	.	TRBJ2-2	TGTGCCAGCAGTGAAAAACGTGCAGACCCCGGGGAGCTGTTTTTT	CASSEKRADPGELFF
TRBV6-5	15	.	few	TRBJ2-1	TGTGCCAGCAGTAACCGAGGGCCTGCGGACAATGAGCAGTTCTTC	CASSNRGPADNEQFF
TRBV2	14	TRBD1	.	TRBJ1-5	TGTGCCAGCAGTCAGACAGGGGCAAATCAGCCCCAGCATTTT	CASSQTGANQPQHF
TRBV7-9	14	.	.	TRBJ1-6	TGTGCCAGCAGCTTCGGACAACCAAATTCACCCCTCCACTTT	CASSFGQPNSPLHF
TRBV23-1	24	.	.	TRBJ2-2	TGCGCCAGCAGTCAAAGGTTAGCGGTGGGACAGTCCGACCCAATAGGGAGGGACACCGGGGAGCTGTTTTTT	CASSQRLAVGQSDPIGRDTGELFF
TRBV4-3	20	TRBD2	.	TRBJ2-4	TGCGCCAGCAGCCAAGGAATGTCTAGCGGGAGGGGACTGGCCAAAAACATTCAGTACTTC	CASSQGMSSGRGLAKNIQYF
TRBV4-3	14	.	once	TRBJ1-2	TGCGCCAGCAGCCAAGACGGGCAGGGTTATGGCTACACCTTC	CASSQDGQGYGYTF
TRBV21-1	17	.	.	TRBJ2-5	TGTGCCAGCAGCAAACGTTCGTGGCTAGCGGGGCCCCGGACCCAGTACTTC	CASSKRSWLAGPRTQYF
TRBV15	16	TRBD1	.	TRBJ1-1	TGTGCCACCAGCAGAGATGGGAGTGGGGACAGGGAAATTACTTTCTTT	CATSRDGSGDREITFF
TRBV7-8	16	.	once	TRBJ1-1	TGTGCCAGCTATGCCCGAGAAGTACGGTCGAACACTGAAGCTTTCTTT	CASYAREVRSNTEAFF
TRBV19	13	.	.	TRBJ1-2	TGTGCCAGTAGCTTTCAAGGCGGGCTAGGCTACACCTTC	CASSFQGGLGYTF
TRBV5-5	13	.	.	TRBJ1-2	TGTGCCAGCAGCTTCCGGGGGGGTTATGGCTACACCTTC	CASSFRGGYGYTF
TRBV19	15	.	.	TRBJ1-1	TGTGCCAGTAGCCCGTGGGAGGGGATGAACACTGAAGCTTTCTTT	CASSPWEGMNTEAFF
TRBV28	15	.	.	TRBJ1-1	TGTGCCAGCAGTGGCCCAAGGGGGGGGAACACTGAAGCTTTCTTT	CASSGPRGGNTEAFF
TRBV6-5	16	TRBD2	.	TRBJ2-3	TGTGCCAGCAGTTACTACGGACTAGCGAGGACAGATACGCAGTATTTT	CASSYYGLARTDTQYF
TRBV28	13	.	.	TRBJ1-2	TGTGCCAGCAGTTTACATGAAGATCGTGGCTACACCTTC	CASSLHEDRGYTF
TRBV7-6	13	.	.	TRBJ1-5	TGTGCCAGCACACCCGGGAATGATCAGCCCCAGCATTTT	CASTPGNDQPQHF
TRBV6-2/TRBV6-3	14	.	.	TRBJ2-7	TGTGCCAGCAGTCAAGGGGGAACCCCCTACGAGCAGTACTTC	CASSQGGTPYEQYF
TRBV19	16	.	once	TRBJ1-5	TGTGCCAGTAGTATCCCCTCAGGCGGGTATCATCAGCCCCAGCATTTT	CASSIPSGGYHQPQHF
TRBV5-4	14	.	once	TRBJ1-4	TGTGCCAGCAGCACCGACGGGAGGTGGGAAAAACTGTTTTTT	CASSTDGRWEKLFF
TRBV4-1	14	TRBD1	.	TRBJ1-1	TGCGCCAGCAGCCTAGGAACAGGGGGAGCTGAAGCTTTCTTT	CASSLGTGGAEAFF
TRBV5-4	15	.	once	TRBJ2-2	TGTGCCAGCAGCTCGGGGTCGGTGAACACCGGGGAGCTGTTTTTT	CASSSGSVNTGELFF
TRBV14	15	.	.	TRBJ1-6	TGTGCCAGCAGCCAAGGTGCAGTCGCTTATTCACCCCTCCACTTT	CASSQGAVAYSPLHF
TRBV7-8	15	.	.	TRBJ2-5	TGTGCCAGCAGCTTGGGACTTAAGTACCAAGAGACCCAGTACTTC	CASSLGLKYQETQYF
TRBV25-1	13	.	few	TRBJ1-1	TGTGCCAGCAGTGATTTCCCGAACACTGAAGCTTTCTTT	CASSDFPNTEAFF
TRBV4-1	18	.	.	TRBJ2-7	TGCGCCAGCAGCCAAGACCGGCCTAGCGTTACGAGCTCCTACGAGCAGTACTTC	CASSQDRPSVTSSYEQYF
TRBV6-1	14	TRBD1	.	TRBJ2-7	TGTGCCAGCACCCCCCACGACAGGGCGGACGAGCAGTACTTC	CASTPHDRADEQYF